This T cell receptor beta chain was captured by sequencing in a study of CD8 T cells in Susac syndrome. Study-wide findings and caveats: Acknowledgment was made by the study that its TCR sequencing and HLA analysis involved a relatively small number of individuals.

Details on this clonotype: The antigen is not known.

In blood CD8+ and CD4+ T cells, TCR beta underwent sequencing. Isolation of CD8+ and CD4+ T cells was performed negatively, whereas enrichment of TEMRA cells was done by FACS. Reverse transcription used roughly 0.45 to 1 ug RNA and random hexamers. The immunoSEQ assay covered 54 Vbeta and 13 Jbeta segments for CDR3. Via MiXCR, TCRdb re-called the immunoSEQ multiplex PCR reads, giving one row per CDR3 protein. The sample records about 290,000 distinct CDR3 sequences, approximately 90% being singletons. The CDR3 covers 14 residues. The V and J ends lost 6 bases and 0 bases respectively, with 11 bases between them. Per germline, CDR1 MNHEY and CDR2 SVGEGT.

The J gene is TRBJ1-1, the V gene TRBV6-2 or TRBV6-3; D not certain. The sequence came from a human donor with multiple sclerosis. Sequencing was carried out using CD8+ T cells from PBMCs. CDR3: CASSFGLMNTEAFF. For the CDR3, the DNA is TGTGCCAGCAGCTTCGGACTGATGAACACTGAAGCTTTCTTT.